A selection of T cell receptor beta chains follows, all from one sample in a study of T-cell reconstitution after alpha-beta-depleted transplantation in children. TCRdb re-called the PCR reads with MiXCR, one entry per CDR3 protein. The sample has roughly 400,000 distinct CDR3 sequences, approximately 42% seen once. The source was PBMCs, collected before TCRalphabeta/CD19-depleted stem cell transplant. These receptors came from a girl aged 2 to 9 with aplastic anemia, due to receive a stem cell transplant. Each CDR3 is given with its conserved first and last residue. D genes are given only for firm matches. The size entry is marked missing in some rows and otherwise reads once, few, many or a size class.

V: TRBV20-1; size: few; J: TRBJ2-6; D: TRBD1; DNA: TGCAGTGCTAGAGGAGGACAGGGGGGGTTCTCCGGGGCCAACGTCCTGACTTTC; CDR3: CSARGGQGGFSGANVLTF
V: TRBV11-3; size: .; J: TRBJ2-7; D: .; DNA: TGTGCCAGCAGCGAAAGACTTGACTACGAGCAGTACTTC; CDR3: CASSERLDYEQYF
V: TRBV5-1; size: .; J: TRBJ2-6; D: TRBD2; DNA: TGCGCCAGCAGTCGGGAGGGTACGGGGGCCAACGTCCTGACTTTC; CDR3: CASSREGTGANVLTF
V: TRBV9; size: .; J: TRBJ2-3; D: TRBD2; DNA: TGTGCCAGCAGCGTTAAAGCAACCGGGACTAGCGGGAGAGGAAGCACAGATACGCAGTATTTT; CDR3: CASSVKATGTSGRGSTDTQYF
V: TRBV15; size: many; J: TRBJ2-2; D: .; DNA: TGTGCCACCAGCAGAGATCCACCAAGATTTGGGCGGGCTGGCACCGGGGAGCTGTTTTTT; CDR3: CATSRDPPRFGRAGTGELFF
V: TRBV20-1; size: few; J: TRBJ2-7; D: .; DNA: TGCAGTGCTAAACCGATGAGCTCCTACGAGCAGTACTTC; CDR3: CSAKPMSSYEQYF
V: TRBV24-1; size: many; J: TRBJ1-2; D: TRBD1; DNA: TGTGCCACCAGTGCACGACAGGGGGCCTATGGCTACACCTTC; CDR3: CATSARQGAYGYTF
V: TRBV7-2; size: .; J: TRBJ2-2; D: .; DNA: TGTGCCAGCAGCTTATCCTCAGGGGATAGGGCCGGGGAGCTGTTTTTT; CDR3: CASSLSSGDRAGELFF
V: TRBV21-1; size: .; J: TRBJ2-1; D: .; DNA: TGTGCCAGCAGCAAAGTCGGCGGGCCCTCCTACAATGAGCAGTTCTTC; CDR3: CASSKVGGPSYNEQFF
V: TRBV3-1; size: many; J: TRBJ2-7; D: TRBD2; DNA: TGTGCCAGCAGCCCTGAACTAGCGGGAGTTGTCCACGAGCAGTACTTC; CDR3: CASSPELAGVVHEQYF
V: TRBV5-1; size: few; J: TRBJ2-5; D: TRBD1; DNA: TGCGCCAGCAGTTCGAGAGACAGGGGATTAGGAGAGACCCAGTACTTC; CDR3: CASSSRDRGLGETQYF
V: TRBV5-5; size: .; J: TRBJ1-5; D: .; DNA: TGTGCCAGCAGCCCCCAGACAGCGTATGGCAATCAGCCCCAGCATTTT; CDR3: CASSPQTAYGNQPQHF
V: TRBV5-1; size: many; J: TRBJ1-1; D: .; DNA: TGCGCCAGCAGCTTAATTGCAATGAACACTGAAGCTTTCTTT; CDR3: CASSLIAMNTEAFF